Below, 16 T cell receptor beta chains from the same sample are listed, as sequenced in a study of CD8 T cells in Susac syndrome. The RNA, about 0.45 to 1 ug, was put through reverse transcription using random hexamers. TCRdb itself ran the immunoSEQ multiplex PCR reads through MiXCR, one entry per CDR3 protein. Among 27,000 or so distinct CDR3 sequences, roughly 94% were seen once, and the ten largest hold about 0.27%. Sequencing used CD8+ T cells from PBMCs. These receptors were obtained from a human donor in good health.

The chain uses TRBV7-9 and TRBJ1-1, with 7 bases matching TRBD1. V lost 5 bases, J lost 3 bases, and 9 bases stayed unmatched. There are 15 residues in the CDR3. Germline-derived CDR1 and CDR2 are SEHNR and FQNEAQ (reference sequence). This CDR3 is CASSPPDRFDTEAFF. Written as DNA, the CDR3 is TGTGCCAGCAGCCCACCGGACAGGTTCGACACTGAAGCTTTCTTT.

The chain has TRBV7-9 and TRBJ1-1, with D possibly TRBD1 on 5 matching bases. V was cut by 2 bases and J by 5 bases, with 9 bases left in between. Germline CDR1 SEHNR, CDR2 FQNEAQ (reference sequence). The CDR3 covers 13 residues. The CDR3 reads CASSLQGPTEAFF. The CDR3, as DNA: TGTGCCAGCAGCTTACAGGGTCCTACTGAAGCTTTCTTT.

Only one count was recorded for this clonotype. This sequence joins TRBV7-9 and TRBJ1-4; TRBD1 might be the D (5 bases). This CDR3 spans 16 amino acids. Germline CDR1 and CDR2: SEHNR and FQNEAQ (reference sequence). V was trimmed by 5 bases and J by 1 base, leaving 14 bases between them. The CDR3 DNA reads TGTGCCAGCAGCCCTTACTCGGGGGGAACTAATGAAAAACTGTTTTTT. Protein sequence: CASSPYSGGTNEKLFF.

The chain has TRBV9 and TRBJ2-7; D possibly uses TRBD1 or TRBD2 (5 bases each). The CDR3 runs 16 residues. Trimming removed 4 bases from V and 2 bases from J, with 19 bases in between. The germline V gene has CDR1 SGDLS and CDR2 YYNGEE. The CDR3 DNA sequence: TGTGCCAGCAGCCTAGGACGGGACCACCAAACCTACGAGCAGTACTTC. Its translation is CASSLGRDHQTYEQYF.

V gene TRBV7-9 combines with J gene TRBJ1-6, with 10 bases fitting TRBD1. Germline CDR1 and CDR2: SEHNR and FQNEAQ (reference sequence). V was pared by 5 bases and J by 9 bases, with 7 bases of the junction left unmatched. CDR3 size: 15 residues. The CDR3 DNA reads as TGTGCCAGCAGCGAGCGAGGACAGGGGGGTTCACCCCTCCACTTT. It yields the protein CASSERGQGGSPLHF.

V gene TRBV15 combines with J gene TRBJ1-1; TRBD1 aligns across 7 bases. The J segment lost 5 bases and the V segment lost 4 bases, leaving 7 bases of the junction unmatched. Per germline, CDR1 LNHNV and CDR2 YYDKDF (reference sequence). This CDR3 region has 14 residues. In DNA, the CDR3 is TGTGCCACCAGCACAGGACAGGAGGTGACTGAAGCTTTCTTT. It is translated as CATSTGQEVTEAFF.

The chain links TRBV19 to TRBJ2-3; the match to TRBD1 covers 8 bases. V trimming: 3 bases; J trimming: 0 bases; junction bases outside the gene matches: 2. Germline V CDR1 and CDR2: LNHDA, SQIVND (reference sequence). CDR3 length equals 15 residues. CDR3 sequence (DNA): TGTGCCAGTAGTATGGACAGGGCGAGCACAGATACGCAGTATTTT. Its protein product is CASSMDRASTDTQYF.

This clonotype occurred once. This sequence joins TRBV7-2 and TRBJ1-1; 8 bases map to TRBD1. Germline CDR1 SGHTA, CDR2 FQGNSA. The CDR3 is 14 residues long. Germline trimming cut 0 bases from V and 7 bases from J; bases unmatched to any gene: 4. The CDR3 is CASSLADRADEAFF. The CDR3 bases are TGTGCCAGCAGCTTAGCGGACAGGGCGGATGAAGCTTTCTTT.

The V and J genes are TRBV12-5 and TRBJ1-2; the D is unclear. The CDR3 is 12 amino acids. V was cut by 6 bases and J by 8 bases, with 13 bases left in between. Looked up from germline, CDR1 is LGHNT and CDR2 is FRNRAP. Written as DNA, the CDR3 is TGTGCTAGTGGACCGATCCAACTCGGCTACACCTTC. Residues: CASGPIQLGYTF.

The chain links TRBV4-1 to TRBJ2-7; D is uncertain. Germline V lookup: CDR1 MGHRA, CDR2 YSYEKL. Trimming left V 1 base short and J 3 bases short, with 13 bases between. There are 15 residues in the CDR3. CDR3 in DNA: TGCGCCAGCAGCCAAGCCCCTGGCCGACTCTACGAGCAGTACTTC. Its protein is CASSQAPGRLYEQYF.

The CDR3 coding sequence is TGCAGTGCTAGAGATCAGGGGCGGACTGGAAACACCATATATTTT. Residues: CSARDQGRTGNTIYF. The chain recombines TRBV20-1 with TRBJ1-3; D might be TRBD1 (6 bases). The germline V and J ends were trimmed by 0 bases and 2 bases, with 11 bases remaining between them. The germline gives CDR1 DFQATT, CDR2 SNEGSKA (reference sequence). CDR3 length equals 15 residues.

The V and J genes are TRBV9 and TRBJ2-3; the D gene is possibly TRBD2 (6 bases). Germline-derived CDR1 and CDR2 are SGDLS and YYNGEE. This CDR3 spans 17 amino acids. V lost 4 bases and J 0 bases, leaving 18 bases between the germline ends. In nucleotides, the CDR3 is TGTGCCAGCAGCATAGGAGGGTGGGCGGAAAGCACAGATACGCAGTATTTT. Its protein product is CASSIGGWAESTDTQYF.

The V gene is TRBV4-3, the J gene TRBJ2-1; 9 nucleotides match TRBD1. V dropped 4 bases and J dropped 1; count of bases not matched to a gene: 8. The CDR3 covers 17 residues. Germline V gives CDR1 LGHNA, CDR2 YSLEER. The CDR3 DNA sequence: TGCGCCAGCAGCCCGGGGACCGGGACAGGGTCCTACAATGAGCAGTTCTTC. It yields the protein CASSPGTGTGSYNEQFF.

The CDR3 reads CASSLGRGPSSGNTIYF. CDR3 sequence (DNA): TGTGCCAGCAGTTTGGGGCGGGGACCCAGCTCTGGAAACACCATATATTTT. The V and J genes are TRBV12-3 or TRBV12-4 and TRBJ1-3; a possible D gene is TRBD1 (5 bases). The length of the CDR3 is 17 residues. V was clipped by 3 bases and J by 0 bases, with 15 bases between them.

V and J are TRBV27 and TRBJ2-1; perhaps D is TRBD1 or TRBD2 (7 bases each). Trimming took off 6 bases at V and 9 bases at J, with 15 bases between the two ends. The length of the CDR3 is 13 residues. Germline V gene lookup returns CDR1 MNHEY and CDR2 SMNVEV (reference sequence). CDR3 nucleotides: TGTGCCAGCAGCTTAGACAGGGAGGGTGAGCAGTTCTTC. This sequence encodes CASSLDREGEQFF.

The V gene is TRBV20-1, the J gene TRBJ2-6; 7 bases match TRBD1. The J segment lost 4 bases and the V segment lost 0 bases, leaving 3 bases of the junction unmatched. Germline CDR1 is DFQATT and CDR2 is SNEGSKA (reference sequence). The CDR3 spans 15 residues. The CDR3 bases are TGCAGTGCTAGAGATCCGGGACAGGGGGCCAACGTCCTGACTTTC. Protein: CSARDPGQGANVLTF.